This TCR beta chain originates from a study of CD4 T cells in relation to SARS-CoV-2 and coronaviruses. Across the whole study: Negative control cultures got HIV-1 Nef peptides or no peptide. Study conclusions and caveats: Compared with monoreactive clones, crossreactive clones showed significantly weaker SARS-CoV-2 expansion.

From germline, CDR1 is SGHDT and CDR2 YYEEEE. V lost 4 bases and J lost 3, with 11 bases in between. The CDR3 has 13 residues. This clone was detected only a few times. The antigen is unknown. Produced via immunoSEQ multiplex PCR; TCRdb's table is partial and in-frame only. The table shows some 21,000 clones, with 74% occurring only once. Before the COVID-19 pandemic, during about 2011-2019, CD4+ T cells were taken from unexposed donors. Isolation of CD4+ T cells took place after 10 days in culture. Unexposed-donor CD4+ T cells were probed with SARS-CoV-2 S/N and four cold-coronavirus spikes, cells permitting.

Sequenced: CD4+ T cells from PBMCs, cultured in vitro. This clonotype was obtained from a human donor in good health. The chain couples TRBV5-6 to TRBJ2-7, with D tentatively TRBD1 (5 bases). For the CDR3, the DNA is TGTGCCAGCAGCCGTCCAGGGTTCTACGAGCAGTACTTC. This gives the protein CASSRPGFYEQYF.